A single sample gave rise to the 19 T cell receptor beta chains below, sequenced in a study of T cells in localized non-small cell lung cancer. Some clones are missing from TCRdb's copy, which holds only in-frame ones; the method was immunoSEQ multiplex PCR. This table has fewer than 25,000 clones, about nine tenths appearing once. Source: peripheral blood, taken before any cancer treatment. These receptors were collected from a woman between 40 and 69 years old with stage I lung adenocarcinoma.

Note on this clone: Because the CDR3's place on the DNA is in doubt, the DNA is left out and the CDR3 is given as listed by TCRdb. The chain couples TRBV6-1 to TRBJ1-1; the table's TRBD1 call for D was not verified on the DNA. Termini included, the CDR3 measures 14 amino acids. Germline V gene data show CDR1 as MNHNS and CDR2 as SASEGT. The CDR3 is CASTSGRAGTEAFF.

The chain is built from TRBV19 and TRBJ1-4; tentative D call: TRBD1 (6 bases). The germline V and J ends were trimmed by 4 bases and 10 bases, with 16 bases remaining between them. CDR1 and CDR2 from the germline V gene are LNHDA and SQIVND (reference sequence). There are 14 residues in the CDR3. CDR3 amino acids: CASSTRARGGKLFF. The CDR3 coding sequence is TGTGCCAGTAGTACCAGGGCTAGAGGGGGAAAACTGTTTTTT.

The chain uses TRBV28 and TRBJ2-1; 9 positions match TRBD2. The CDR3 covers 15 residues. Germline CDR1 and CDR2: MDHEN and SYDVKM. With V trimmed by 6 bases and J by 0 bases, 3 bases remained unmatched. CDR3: CASRNSGSSYNEQFF. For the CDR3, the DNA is TGTGCCAGCAGGAATAGCGGGAGCTCCTACAATGAGCAGTTCTTC.

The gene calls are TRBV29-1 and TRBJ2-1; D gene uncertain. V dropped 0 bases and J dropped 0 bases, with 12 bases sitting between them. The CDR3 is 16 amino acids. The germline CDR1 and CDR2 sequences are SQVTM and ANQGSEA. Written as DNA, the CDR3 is TGCAGCGTTGAAGATCAAAGAGGTAACTCCTACAATGAGCAGTTCTTC. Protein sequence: CSVEDQRGNSYNEQFF.

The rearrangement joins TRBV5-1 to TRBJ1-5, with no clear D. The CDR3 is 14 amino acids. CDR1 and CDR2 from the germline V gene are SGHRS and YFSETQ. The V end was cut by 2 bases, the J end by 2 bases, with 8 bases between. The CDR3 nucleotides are TGCGCCAGCAGCTTTCGGCCAGGCAATCAGCCCCAGCATTTT. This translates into CASSFRPGNQPQHF.

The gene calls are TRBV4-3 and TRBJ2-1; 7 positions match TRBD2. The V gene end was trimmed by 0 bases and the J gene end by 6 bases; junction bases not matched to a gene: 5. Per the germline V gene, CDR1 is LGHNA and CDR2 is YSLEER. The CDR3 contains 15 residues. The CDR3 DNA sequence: TGCGCCAGCAGCCAAGATTCGGGGGAGGGCAATGAGCAGTTCTTC. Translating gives CASSQDSGEGNEQFF.

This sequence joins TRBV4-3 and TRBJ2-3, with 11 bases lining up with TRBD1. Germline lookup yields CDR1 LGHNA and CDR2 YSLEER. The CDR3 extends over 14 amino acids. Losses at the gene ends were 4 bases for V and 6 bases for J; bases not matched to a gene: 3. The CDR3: CASSLGTGGDTQYF. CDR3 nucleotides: TGCGCCAGCAGCCTTGGGACAGGGGGGGATACGCAGTATTTT.

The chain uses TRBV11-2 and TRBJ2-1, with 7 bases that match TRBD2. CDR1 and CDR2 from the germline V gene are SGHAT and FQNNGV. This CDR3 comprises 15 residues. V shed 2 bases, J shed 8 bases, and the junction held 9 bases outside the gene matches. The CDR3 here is CASSLPLAARDEQFF. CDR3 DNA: TGTGCCAGCAGCTTACCCCTAGCGGCCCGCGATGAGCAGTTCTTC.

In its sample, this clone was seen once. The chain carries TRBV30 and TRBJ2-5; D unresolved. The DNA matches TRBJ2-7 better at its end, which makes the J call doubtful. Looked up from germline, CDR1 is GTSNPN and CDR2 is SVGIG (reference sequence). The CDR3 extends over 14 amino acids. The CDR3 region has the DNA TGTGCCTGGAGTCCCGTACAAGACTCCTACGAGCAGTACTTC. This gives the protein CAWSPVQDSYEQYF.

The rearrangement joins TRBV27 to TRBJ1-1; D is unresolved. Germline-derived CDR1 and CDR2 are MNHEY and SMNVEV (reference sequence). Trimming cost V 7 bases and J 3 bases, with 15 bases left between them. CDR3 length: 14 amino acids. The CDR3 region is CASILRGGDTEAFF. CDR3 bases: TGTGCCAGCATCCTGCGGGGTGGGGACACTGAAGCTTTCTTT.

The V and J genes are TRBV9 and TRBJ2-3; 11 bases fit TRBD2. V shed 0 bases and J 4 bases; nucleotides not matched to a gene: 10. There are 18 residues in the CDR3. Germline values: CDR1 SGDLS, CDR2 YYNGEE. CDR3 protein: CASSVGGSGRASADTQYF. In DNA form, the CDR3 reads TGTGCCAGCAGCGTAGGTGGTAGCGGGAGGGCCAGCGCAGATACGCAGTATTTT.

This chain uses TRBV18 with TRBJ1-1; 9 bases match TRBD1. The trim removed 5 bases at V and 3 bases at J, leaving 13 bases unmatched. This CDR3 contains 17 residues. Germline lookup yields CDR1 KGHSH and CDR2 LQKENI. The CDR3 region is CASSSRQVQGADTEAFF. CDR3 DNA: TGTGCCAGCTCATCTAGGCAAGTACAGGGGGCCGACACTGAAGCTTTCTTT.

CDR3 residues: CASIPPGGAAEAFF. The CDR3 coding sequence is TGTGCCAGCATTCCCCCGGGGGGGGCGGCTGAAGCTTTCTTT. The J gene is TRBJ1-1, the V gene TRBV6-5, with a weak D call TRBD1 (6 bases). CDR3 size: 14 residues. V was shortened by 7 bases and J by 6 bases, with 18 bases between the two germline ends. The germline CDR1 and CDR2 sequences are MNHEY and SVGAGI.

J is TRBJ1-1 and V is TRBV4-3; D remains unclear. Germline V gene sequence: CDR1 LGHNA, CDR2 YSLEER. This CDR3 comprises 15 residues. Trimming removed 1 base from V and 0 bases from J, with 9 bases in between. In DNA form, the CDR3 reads TGCGCCAGCAGCCAAGGCCAGACGGTGAACACTGAAGCTTTCTTT. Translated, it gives CASSQGQTVNTEAFF.

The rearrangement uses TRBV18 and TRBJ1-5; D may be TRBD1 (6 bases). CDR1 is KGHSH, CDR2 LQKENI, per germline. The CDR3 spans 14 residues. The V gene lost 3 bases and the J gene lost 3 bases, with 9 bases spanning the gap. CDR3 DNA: TGTGCCAGCTCACCTGACAGGTACAATCAGCCCCAGCATTTT. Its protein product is CASSPDRYNQPQHF.

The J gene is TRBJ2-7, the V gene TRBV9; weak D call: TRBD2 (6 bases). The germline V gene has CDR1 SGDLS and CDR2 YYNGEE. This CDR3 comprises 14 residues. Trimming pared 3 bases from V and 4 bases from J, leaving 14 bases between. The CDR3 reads CASSGGVRAYEQYF. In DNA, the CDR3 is TGTGCCAGCAGCGGGGGGGTCAGAGCTTACGAGCAGTACTTC.

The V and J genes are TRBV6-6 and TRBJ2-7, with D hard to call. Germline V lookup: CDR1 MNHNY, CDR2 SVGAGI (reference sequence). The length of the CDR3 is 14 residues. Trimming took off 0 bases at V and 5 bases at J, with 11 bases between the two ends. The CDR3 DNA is TGTGCCAGCAGTTACTCGATTGCTAGAAACGAGCAGTACTTC. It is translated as CASSYSIARNEQYF.

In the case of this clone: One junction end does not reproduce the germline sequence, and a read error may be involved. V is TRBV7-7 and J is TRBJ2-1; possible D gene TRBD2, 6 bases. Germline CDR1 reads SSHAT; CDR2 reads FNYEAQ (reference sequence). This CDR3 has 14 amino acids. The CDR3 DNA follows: TGTGCTAGCAGCCCCCGTTCGGGAGCCGGTGAGCAGTTCTTC. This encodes CASSPRSGAGEQFF.

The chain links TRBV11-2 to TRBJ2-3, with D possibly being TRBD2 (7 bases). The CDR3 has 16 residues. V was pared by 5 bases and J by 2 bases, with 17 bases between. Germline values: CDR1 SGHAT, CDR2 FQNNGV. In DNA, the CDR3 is TGTGCCAGCAGCCTGGCGGGCGGGGGCTCCACAGATACGCAGTATTTT. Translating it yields CASSLAGGGSTDTQYF.